Listed here are 15 T cell receptor beta chains from one sample, sequenced in a study of T cells after posttransplantation cyclophosphamide (dated by TCRdb to the mid-2010s). Library preparation used the immunoSEQ multiplex PCR assay. This immuneACCESS table, as held by TCRdb, lists in-frame sequences with V and J called but not all clones. Of the missing ones, under half trace to an unresolved V gene in checked studies; the others have no known cause. The sample has about 40,000 clones on record, with no singletons. The top ten constitute about 6% of the sample. The specimen sequenced was PBMCs. These receptors were obtained from a man aged 30-40 years in good health and a related stem cell transplant donor.

Many counts were recorded for this clone. This sequence joins TRBV4-2 and TRBJ2-7; 8 bases map to TRBD2. The germline gives CDR1 LGHNA, CDR2 YNFKEQ. The CDR3 sequence is 15 residues long. Losses at the gene ends were 0 bases for V and 6 bases for J; bases not matched to a gene: 7. CDR3 DNA sequence: TGTGCCAGCAGCCAAGATGGGCGGGGGGTAGGCGAGCAGTACTTC. This sequence encodes CASSQDGRGVGEQYF.

This clone has at least ten counts. The chain recombines TRBV6-5 with TRBJ2-1, with D perhaps TRBD1 (5 bases). The CDR3 spans 12 residues. Trimming removed 5 bases from V and 6 bases from J, with 8 bases in between. Germline assignment: CDR1 MNHEY and CDR2 SVGAGI. The CDR3 region has the DNA TGTGCCAGCAGTAGGGGTAGCAATGAGCAGTTCTTC. Encoded protein: CASSRGSNEQFF.

The sample holds a few counts of this clone. The chain has TRBV20-1 and TRBJ1-1; unclear D gene. V was trimmed by 1 base and J by 5 bases, leaving 5 bases between them. The CDR3 runs 11 residues. The V gene's germline CDR1 is DFQATT and CDR2 SNEGSKA (reference sequence). The CDR3 loop reads CSARALTEAFF. CDR3 nucleotide sequence: TGCAGTGCTAGAGCCTTAACTGAAGCTTTCTTT.

This clone has a count of ten or more. V gene TRBV28 combines with J gene TRBJ1-5, with D possibly matching TRBD1 (6 bases). CDR1 and CDR2 from the germline V gene are MDHEN and SYDVKM. Trimming removed 4 bases at V and 3 bases at J, with 13 bases between. The CDR3 sequence is 15 residues long. CDR3 residues: CASSSRQGNNQPQHF. The CDR3 DNA sequence: TGTGCCAGCAGTTCTCGTCAGGGGAACAATCAGCCCCAGCATTTT.

This clone was seen at least ten times. V gene TRBV5-4 combines with J gene TRBJ2-7, with D maybe TRBD1 (6 bases). The CDR3 is made up of 15 amino acids. Germline V gene data show CDR1 as SGHNT and CDR2 as YYREEE (reference sequence). Deletions cut 4 bases from V and 3 bases from J, with 17 bases between. CDR3: CASSQGHGGYYEQYF. The CDR3 DNA sequence: TGTGCCAGCAGCCAGGGACACGGAGGTTACTACGAGCAGTACTTC.

This clone was detected many times. The chain is built from TRBV5-1 and TRBJ1-5; D gene uncertain. The CDR3 covers 13 residues. V was trimmed by 0 bases and J by 3 bases, leaving 4 bases between them. Germline lookup yields CDR1 SGHRS and CDR2 YFSETQ. The CDR3 DNA reads TGCGCCAGCAGCTTGGACAACAATCAGCCCCAGCATTTT. Translated: CASSLDNNQPQHF.

With regard to this clone: The junction shows a germline mismatch at one end, possibly a read error. This chain connects TRBV5-4 to TRBJ2-3; 7 bases are a match to TRBD1. Germline V gene data show CDR1 as SGHNT and CDR2 as YYREEE (reference sequence). The CDR3 covers 14 residues. The CDR3 nucleotides are TGTGCCAGCAGCTACCGGACAGGCACAGATCCGCAGTATTTT. Translating it yields CASSYRTGTDPQYF.

This clone was counted only a few times. The chain has TRBV12-3 or TRBV12-4 and TRBJ2-1; 7 bases are shared with TRBD2. CDR3 length: 13 residues. V lost 6 bases to trimming and J lost 6 bases; unmatched junction nucleotides: 5. Here the CDR3 DNA reads TGTGCCAGCAGCCCCGGACTAGGCAATGAGCAGTTCTTC. This encodes CASSPGLGNEQFF.

This clone was detected many times. This CDR3 is CASTTARAGSYNSPLHF. DNA for the CDR3: TGTGCCAGCACCACAGCGAGAGCGGGGTCCTATAATTCACCCCTCCACTTT. The J gene is TRBJ1-6, the V gene TRBV6-2 or TRBV6-3; D remains unclear. Trimming removed 7 bases from V and 1 base from J, with 17 bases in between. CDR1 and CDR2 (germline): MNHEY, SVGEGT. CDR3 length equals 17 residues.

The V call is TRBV7-9, the J call TRBJ2-3, with D possibly TRBD2 on 6 matching bases. The V gene's germline CDR1 is SEHNR and CDR2 FQNEAQ (reference sequence). CDR3 length equals 16 residues. Trimming stripped 5 bases from V and 4 bases from J, with 19 bases between. The CDR3 coding sequence is TGTGCCAGCAGCCCCCGCCCGGGGGTGGGGGCAGATACGCAGTATTTT. Amino acids: CASSPRPGVGADTQYF.

This clone has more than one count but fewer than ten. V gene TRBV6-5 combines with J gene TRBJ2-2, with D perhaps assigned TRBD1 or TRBD2 (5 bases each). Germline lookup yields CDR1 MNHEY and CDR2 SVGAGI. This CDR3 comprises 12 residues. V dropped 6 bases and J dropped 7 bases, with 9 bases sitting between them. For the CDR3, the DNA is TGTGCCAGCAGCCGAGGGGTCGGGGAGCTGTTTTTT. The encoded protein is CASSRGVGELFF.

At least ten counts were recorded for this clone. V and J are TRBV18 and TRBJ1-3, with D unresolved. There are 14 residues in the CDR3. Germline V gene data show CDR1 as KGHSH and CDR2 as LQKENI. Deletions cut 4 bases from V and 8 bases from J, with 15 bases between. CDR3 protein: CASSQKSDADTIYF. The CDR3 bases are TGTGCCAGCTCACAAAAGAGTGATGCGGACACCATATATTTT.

This clone appeared many times. V gene TRBV7-7 combines with J gene TRBJ1-1; D gene uncertain. V was clipped by 2 bases and J by 1 base, with 5 bases between them. Germline V lookup: CDR1 SSHAT, CDR2 FNYEAQ (reference sequence). The CDR3 spans 13 residues. CDR3 in DNA: TGTGCCAGCAGCTTACGTCCGAACACTGAAGCTTTCTTT. Amino acid sequence: CASSLRPNTEAFF.

This clone was counted ten times or more. The CDR3 sequence is CASSDSMGSGDYNEQFF. The CDR3, as DNA: TGTGCCAGCAGTGACTCGATGGGTAGCGGGGACTACAATGAGCAGTTCTTC. The chain couples TRBV6-4 to TRBJ2-1; 8 bases fit TRBD2. CDR1 is MRHNA, CDR2 SNTAGT, per germline. The V gene end was trimmed by 0 bases and the J gene end by 3 bases; junction bases not matched to a gene: 7. This CDR3 is built from 17 residues.

This clone was observed at least ten times. DNA for the CDR3: TGTGCCACCGACAGGGTGGAGTCACCCCTCCACTTT. This gives the protein CATDRVESPLHF. This chain connects TRBV24-1 to TRBJ1-6, with 7 bases fitting TRBD1. V gave up 9 bases and J gave up 10 bases; unmatched junction bases: 5. The CDR3 is 12 amino acids. Germline assignment: CDR1 KGHDR and CDR2 SFDVKD.